The entry below gives a single T cell receptor beta chain sequence along with its context. The antigen is unknown. This sample is part of a study of T cell responses to AZD1222 COVID-19 vaccine. The wider study: Analysis merged second doses at about 4 or about 12 weeks. Study observations and caveats: Nearly half of spike-specific TCRs reportedly target variant regions that are unmutated in the B.1.351 and B.1.1.7 variants. Repertoires were collected only later (after the peak T cell response had occurred). Donors were chiefly white British, with a greater number of females, and clonal diversity was perhaps underestimated.

V was shortened by 8 bases and J by 0 bases, with 11 bases between the two germline ends. The germline V gene encodes CDR1 LNHDA and CDR2 SQIVND (reference sequence). This CDR3 has 14 residues. TCRdb's table, derived via immunoSEQ multiplex PCR, lists solely in-frame clones and lacks some. The data show about 140,000 clones, roughly nine tenths seen once. The material sequenced was peripheral blood, taken on day 0 of AZD1222 vaccination. This rearrangement joins TRBV19 to TRBJ1-5, with a tentative D call TRBD1 (5 bases). The receptor comes from an adult in good health. CDR3 bases: TGTGCCAGTTTGTCACAGGCTAGCAATCAGCCCCAGCATTTT. The encoded protein is CASLSQASNQPQHF.